The clone carrying this T cell receptor beta chain was found once. Authors' analysis steps: Reference gene primer amplification gave nucleated cell count estimates. Profiled with immunoSEQ multiplex PCR; TCRdb holds only in-frame clones, not every one. The V and J calls and the clone size are those of that table, but D and trimming were determined from the DNA. The data show around 230,000 clones, 80% to 90% seen once. This entry comes from a study of blood T cell repertoires in COVID-19. About the study: Sites in the United States, Italy and Spain provided acute and convalescent COVID-19 samples.

CDR3 length: 16 amino acids. The ends were cut back, 3 bases at V and 3 bases at J, with 15 bases in the middle. The germline V gene has CDR1 KGHSH and CDR2 LQKENI. This chain joins TRBV18 and TRBJ1-3; the D is unclear. Material for sequencing was PBMCs or T cells enriched from blood (not recorded which). The sequence came from a man aged 18-30 years with acute COVID-19. DNA of the CDR3: TGTGCCAGCTCACCCCTTGATAGCAGTTTTGGAAACACCATATATTTT. Protein sequence: CASSPLDSSFGNTIYF.